A single sample gave rise to the 19 T cell receptor beta chains below, sequenced in a study of metastatic and nonmetastatic thyroid tumors. No patient received treatment before thyroid surgery. TCRdb used MiXCR to call clones anew from the PCR reads. This table holds roughly 28,000 clones, roughly 15% found once. The sample taken for sequencing was blood. The receptors here all came from a female donor with papillary thyroid cancer or a benign thyroid nodule (not recorded which). Some clones in this sample may be carry-over from other donors' samples.

The chain combines TRBV18 with TRBJ2-7, with TRBD1 matching 7 bases. Germline CDR1 KGHSH, CDR2 LQKENI. The J segment lost 4 bases and the V segment lost 5 bases, leaving 8 bases of the junction unmatched. The CDR3 spans 14 residues. The CDR3 region has the DNA TGTGCCAGCTCAGAAAGGGGGCGGTCATACGAGCAGTACTTC. This gives the protein CASSERGRSYEQYF.

This clone was detected many times. The CDR3 DNA sequence: TGTGCCAGCAGCGTAGGGGGGTCTGGGGCCAACGTCCTGACTTTC. Translating gives CASSVGGSGANVLTF. This rearrangement joins TRBV9 to TRBJ2-6; TRBD1 or TRBD2 may be the D gene (5 bases each). Germline V gives CDR1 SGDLS, CDR2 YYNGEE. This CDR3 contains 15 residues. V was trimmed by 0 bases and J by 1 base, leaving 5 bases between them.

This clone was seen ten or more times. The rearrangement links TRBV5-6 to TRBJ1-1, with D unresolved. The V end lost 0 bases, the J end lost 7 bases, and 13 bases lay between the germline ends. This CDR3 is 14 amino acids long. Germline CDR1 is SGHDT and CDR2 is YYEEEE. The CDR3 sequence is CASSLAGRIDEAFF. CDR3 sequence (DNA): TGTGCCAGCAGCTTGGCCGGGAGAATTGATGAAGCTTTCTTT.

Many counts were recorded for this clone. The rearrangement uses TRBV2 and TRBJ1-2, with 8 positions matching TRBD1. The length of the CDR3 is 17 residues. The ends lost 4 bases at V and 7 bases at J; junction bases unmatched: 17. CDR1 SNHLY and CDR2 FYNNEI come from the germline V gene. As DNA, the CDR3 is TGTGCCAGCAGTGCACAGGGGGGAGCTACCCTGTCAGGTGGCTACACCTTC. Residues: CASSAQGGATLSGGYTF.

On this clone itself: At one boundary the junction diverges from the germline segment, which might be a read error. The chain uses TRBV15 and TRBJ1-4; 7 nucleotides agree with TRBD1. The CDR3 runs 16 residues. The V gene's germline CDR1 is LNHNV and CDR2 YYDKDF (reference sequence). The CDR3 DNA follows: TGTGCCACCAGCAGAGATCAGGGGGTCATTAATGAAAAACTGTTCTTT. Its protein product is CATSRDQGVINEKLFF.

The chain joins TRBV27 to TRBJ2-5; D remains ambiguous. This CDR3 contains 13 residues. The V and J ends lost 3 bases and 1 base respectively, with 6 bases between them. Per germline, CDR1 MNHEY and CDR2 SMNVEV (reference sequence). CDR3 nucleotide sequence: TGTGCCAGCAGTTTCGGGTCCCAAGAGACCCAGTACTTC. This sequence encodes CASSFGSQETQYF.

In its sample, this clone was seen a few times. Sequence at one end of the junction differs from germline and may be a read error. The chain joins TRBV27 to TRBJ1-6; the D is unclear. CDR1 and CDR2 from the germline V gene are MNHEY and SMNVEV (reference sequence). The CDR3 is 15 amino acids. DNA of the CDR3: TGTGCCAGCAGTTCAACCAATATGGTGGGTTCACCCCCCCACTTT. Translated, it gives CASSSTNMVGSPPHF.

This clone was recorded at least ten times. The chain employs TRBV12-3 or TRBV12-4 and TRBJ1-5, with 9 bases aligning to TRBD1. The trim removed 7 bases at V and 7 bases at J, leaving 8 bases unmatched. The CDR3 is 14 residues long. CDR3 sequence (DNA): TGTGCCAGCACCCGGGACAGGGTTGGACAGCCCCAGCATTTT. Amino acid sequence: CASTRDRVGQPQHF.

The chain links TRBV18 to TRBJ2-7; no clear D. Per germline, CDR1 KGHSH and CDR2 LQKENI. V gave up 0 bases and J gave up 5 bases, with 14 bases separating them. CDR3 length: 15 residues. The CDR3 DNA follows: TGTGCCAGCTCACCACCTAGTCAAGGTATAAACGAGCAGTACTTC. Protein: CASSPPSQGINEQYF. Full variable domain (remainder filled in from reference TRBV18 and TRBJ2-7): NAGVMQNPRHLVRRRGQEARLRCSPMKGHSHVYWYRQLPEEGLKFMVYLQKENIIDESGMPKERFSAEFPKEGPSILRIQQVVRGDSAAYFCASSPPSQGINEQYFGPGTRLTVT.

This clone has ten or more counts. V and J are TRBV5-4 and TRBJ1-4; D is unresolved. V lost 0 bases, J lost 4 bases, and 7 bases lay in between. CDR3 length: 14 residues. The V gene's germline CDR1 is SGHNT and CDR2 YYREEE (reference sequence). The CDR3 DNA reads TGTGCCAGCAGCTTGGGACAAAATAATGAAAAACTGTTTTTT. Translated: CASSLGQNNEKLFF. The whole variable domain, filled in from reference TRBV5-4 and TRBJ1-4, reads ETGVTQSPTHLIKTRGQQVTLRCSSQSGHNTVSWYQQALGQGPQFIFQYYREEENGRGNFPPRFSGLQFPNYSSELNVNALELDDSALYLCASSLGQNNEKLFFGSGTQLSVL.

This clone was detected ten times or more. V usage is TRBV10-3 and J usage is TRBJ2-6, with TRBD2 matching over 8 bases. V trimming: 5 bases; J trimming: 0 bases; junction bases outside the gene matches: 9. Germline assignment: CDR1 ENHRY and CDR2 SYGVKD. The CDR3 has 18 residues. The CDR3 bases are TGTGCCATCAGTCCCTCTGGGACTAGTGTCTCTGGGGCCAACGTCCTGACTTTC. Translating gives CAISPSGTSVSGANVLTF.

V gene TRBV7-8 combines with J gene TRBJ2-7; D is unresolved. Looked up from germline, CDR1 is SGHVS and CDR2 is FQNEAQ. The V end was cut by 1 base, the J end by 13 bases, with 20 bases between. CDR3 length: 14 residues. CDR3 residues: CASSLGTVHTPSYF. In DNA form, the CDR3 reads TGTGCCAGCAGCTTAGGAACCGTTCACACCCCCTCTTACTTC.

This clone has at least ten counts. The chain has TRBV7-9 and TRBJ1-1; no clear D. The germline V and J ends were trimmed by 5 bases and 3 bases, with 16 bases remaining between them. The CDR3 has 15 amino acids. Germline CDR1 SEHNR, CDR2 FQNEAQ (reference sequence). CDR3 nucleotide sequence: TGTGCCAGCAGCCAATGGACCCGCCCGGACACTGAAGCTTTCTTT. Amino acid sequence: CASSQWTRPDTEAFF.

J is TRBJ1-6 and V is TRBV30; D is perhaps TRBD1 (5 bases). Germline V gene data show CDR1 as GTSNPN and CDR2 as SVGIG (reference sequence). The CDR3 covers 13 residues. Trimming took 5 bases from V and 14 from J, leaving 19 bases between them. CDR3 DNA: TGTGCCTGGGCCCCACAGGTGAAGTCATCCCTCCACTTT. Translation gives CAWAPQVKSSLHF.

This clone was found many times. The chain has TRBV19 and TRBJ2-3; TRBD2 aligns across 10 bases. The ends lost 3 bases at V and 4 bases at J; junction bases unmatched: 4. The CDR3 is 15 amino acids. Germline V lookup: CDR1 LNHDA, CDR2 SQIVND (reference sequence). Here the CDR3 reads CASSMGLAGADTQYF. CDR3 sequence (DNA): TGTGCCAGTAGTATGGGTCTAGCGGGAGCAGATACGCAGTATTTT.

About this clone itself: This is likely a read error, given that the CDR3 carries no conserved phenylalanine or tryptophan at its end. The same CDR3 can be traced to other DNA sequences in this sample. The V call is TRBV7-8, the J call TRBJ2-7; D not certain. Trimming shortened V by 7 bases and J by 4 bases, and 8 bases separated the two germline ends. This CDR3 spans 11 amino acids. Germline values: CDR1 SGHVS, CDR2 FQNEAQ. CDR3 sequence (DNA): TGTGCCAGCACGGGTGCATACGAGCAGTACCTC. This codes for CASTGAYEQYL.

This clone has a handful of counts. This same CDR3 is encoded by further DNA sequences in the sample. V is TRBV5-1 and J is TRBJ2-7; 7 bases line up with TRBD2. The CDR3 has 17 residues. Trimming at V came to 1 base and at J to 3 bases, leaving 13 bases not matched to a gene. Germline loops: CDR1 SGHRS, CDR2 YFSETQ. CDR3 DNA: TGCGCCAGCAGCTTGCGTCGGTGCACTCCGGGAGGCTACGAGCAGTACTTC. Translation: CASSLRRCTPGGYEQYF.

This clone was recorded many times. V and J are TRBV28 and TRBJ2-2, with 8 bases aligning to TRBD2. Germline V gene sequence: CDR1 MDHEN, CDR2 SYDVKM. After removal of 5 bases from V and 7 bases from J, the junction contained 12 bases not matched to a gene. This CDR3 spans 16 amino acids. This chain's CDR3 is CASSKTGTRRRGELFF. CDR3 DNA sequence: TGTGCCAGCAGTAAAACCGGGACTAGGAGGCGCGGGGAGCTGTTTTTT.

The chain is built from TRBV20-1 and TRBJ1-1; unclear D gene. Germline loops: CDR1 DFQATT, CDR2 SNEGSKA (reference sequence). V was clipped by 5 bases and J by 1 base, with 14 bases between them. The CDR3 contains 14 residues. CDR3 in DNA: TGCAGTGCTCCCCGGCCCATCGGGAACACTGAAGCTTTCTTT. Encoded protein: CSAPRPIGNTEAFF.